Included here is one TCR beta chain sequence, with context. The data were obtained in a study of blood T cell repertoires in COVID-19. On the study more broadly: Sources were T cells, B-cell-depleted T cells, or PBMCs; the material itself was cDNA or gDNA.

CDR3 size: 16 residues. The germline CDR1 and CDR2 sequences are MDHEN and SYDVKM. After removal of 6 bases from V and 4 bases from J, the junction contained 12 bases not matched to a gene. Original analysis: Reference gene primer amplification gave estimated nucleated cell counts. The assay was immunoSEQ multiplex PCR, and TCRdb's table has in-frame clones only and misses some. The V and J calls and the clone size are those of that table, but D and trimming were determined from the DNA. The table lists roughly 20,000 clones, 85% to 95% of them singletons, with about 4% in the top ten. The sequenced sample was peripheral blood. The TCR originated in a woman aged 45 to 65 with active COVID-19. V usage is TRBV28 and J usage is TRBJ1-1, with 9 bases that match TRBD1. The CDR3 loop is CASSDSTGGAGTEAFF. CDR3 nucleotides: TGTGCCAGCAGCGACTCAACAGGGGGCGCGGGCACTGAAGCTTTCTTT.